The 10 T cell receptor beta chains reported below all come from one sample, sequenced in a study of T-cell memory formation after mild COVID-19. Using its own MiXCR run on the 5' RACE reads, TCRdb lists one record per CDR3 protein. The sample records 500,000 to 550,000 distinct CDR3 sequences, 20% being singletons. Source material: PBMCs or a T cell subset sorted from them (not recorded which). These receptors all stem from an adult woman who had mild COVID-19 (a few samples of this study predate the infection). Cell type and time point are not known.

This rearrangement joins TRBV7-7 to TRBJ1-3, with TRBD1 matching 8 bases. The V gene's germline CDR1 is SSHAT and CDR2 FNYEAQ (reference sequence). With 5 bases clipped from V and 0 bases from J, the junction kept 6 bases outside the gene matches. This CDR3 is 16 amino acids long. CDR3 DNA sequence: TGTGCCAGCAGCCCAGGGACAGGCAGCTCTGGAAACACCATATATTTT. It specifies CASSPGTGSSGNTIYF.

V and J are TRBV7-9 and TRBJ2-7, with 7 positions matching TRBD2. The CDR3 consists of 13 residues. The ends lost 5 bases at V and 4 bases at J; junction bases unmatched: 5. Per the germline V gene, CDR1 is SEHNR and CDR2 is FQNEAQ (reference sequence). The CDR3 region has the DNA TGTGCCAGCAGCGGGGGGGTAATGTACGAGCAGTACTTC. As protein: CASSGGVMYEQYF.

The rearrangement uses TRBV7-8 and TRBJ2-2; perhaps TRBD2 as D (6 bases). The V end lost 2 bases, the J end lost 1 base, and 8 bases lay between the germline ends. The CDR3 runs 15 residues. Germline V CDR1 and CDR2: SGHVS, FQNEAQ. DNA of the CDR3: TGTGCCAGCAGCTTACGCGGGAAGAACACCGGGGAGCTGTTTTTT. It encodes CASSLRGKNTGELFF. The variable domain in full, completed from reference TRBV7-8 and TRBJ2-2, reads GAGVSQSPRYKVAKRGQDVALRCDPISGHVSLFWYQQALGQGPEFLTYFQNEAQLDKSGLPSDRFFAERPEGSVSTLKIQRTQQEDSAVYLCASSLRGKNTGELFFGEGSRLTVL.

The J gene is TRBJ2-7, the V gene TRBV11-2; TRBD2 aligns across 7 bases. Germline values: CDR1 SGHAT, CDR2 FQNNGV. The CDR3 extends over 16 amino acids. The V gene end was trimmed by 5 bases and the J gene end by 4 bases; junction bases not matched to a gene: 14. In DNA, the CDR3 is TGTGCCAGCAGCAGAGCGAGACTAGCCTCCCGTTACGAGCAGTACTTC. This codes for CASSRARLASRYEQYF.

The V gene is TRBV5-1, the J gene TRBJ1-1; unclear D gene. The length of the CDR3 is 15 residues. The V gene's germline CDR1 is SGHRS and CDR2 YFSETQ. The V end was cut by 1 base, the J end by 1 base, with 11 bases between. The CDR3 reads CASSLFNVGNTEAFF. The CDR3 DNA sequence: TGCGCCAGCAGCTTGTTTAACGTCGGGAACACTGAAGCTTTCTTT.

The chain is built from TRBV11-2 and TRBJ2-3; TRBD2 matches at 10 bases. V was clipped by 2 bases and J by 8 bases; unmatched bases: 10. From germline, CDR1 is SGHAT and CDR2 FQNNGV. CDR3 size: 16 residues. The CDR3 nucleotides are TGTGCCAGCAGCTTACTAGCGGGGGCCCTGGAAGGTACGCAGTATTTT. This encodes CASSLLAGALEGTQYF. Variable domain in full (rest from reference TRBV11-2 and TRBJ2-3): EAGVAQSPRYKIIEKRQSVAFWCNPISGHATLYWYQQILGQGPKLLIQFQNNGVVDDSQLPKDRFSAERLKGVDSTLKIQPAKLEDSAVYLCASSLLAGALEGTQYFGPGTRLTVL.

This clonotype has just a few counts. The chain carries TRBV12-3 or TRBV12-4 and TRBJ1-2, with D possibly TRBD1 on 5 matching bases. This CDR3 has 14 amino acids. V was shortened by 3 bases and J by 5 bases, with 13 bases between the two germline ends. The DNA for the CDR3 is TGTGCCAGCAGTTTCGGGACCGCCCGTTATGGCTACACCTTC. The encoded protein is CASSFGTARYGYTF.

V is TRBV14 and J is TRBJ2-1, with 7 bases fitting TRBD1. CDR3 size: 15 residues. J was trimmed by 4 bases and V by 0 bases; bases with no gene match: 3. Germline CDR1 SGHDN, CDR2 FVKESK. The CDR3 nucleotides read TGTGCCAGCAGCCAAGAAGGGACAGCGTACAATGAGCAGTTCTTC. Amino acids: CASSQEGTAYNEQFF.

The gene calls are TRBV20-1 and TRBJ2-1; D not certain. The ends were cut back, 3 bases at V and 8 bases at J, with 11 bases in the middle. The germline CDR1 and CDR2 sequences are DFQATT and SNEGSKA (reference sequence). The CDR3 is 12 amino acids. CDR3 amino acids: CSARPSDHEQFF. The CDR3 DNA is TGCAGTGCTAGGCCATCAGATCATGAGCAGTTCTTC.

This clonotype has just a few counts. The chain combines TRBV9 with TRBJ2-2, with 12 bases aligning to TRBD2. The CDR3 runs to 17 residues. V shed 3 bases, J shed 0 bases, and the junction held 3 bases outside the gene matches. Germline V CDR1 and CDR2: SGDLS, YYNGEE. CDR3 in amino acids: CASSATSGGPNTGELFF. CDR3 nucleotides: TGTGCCAGCAGCGCCACTAGCGGGGGGCCGAACACCGGGGAGCTGTTTTTT.